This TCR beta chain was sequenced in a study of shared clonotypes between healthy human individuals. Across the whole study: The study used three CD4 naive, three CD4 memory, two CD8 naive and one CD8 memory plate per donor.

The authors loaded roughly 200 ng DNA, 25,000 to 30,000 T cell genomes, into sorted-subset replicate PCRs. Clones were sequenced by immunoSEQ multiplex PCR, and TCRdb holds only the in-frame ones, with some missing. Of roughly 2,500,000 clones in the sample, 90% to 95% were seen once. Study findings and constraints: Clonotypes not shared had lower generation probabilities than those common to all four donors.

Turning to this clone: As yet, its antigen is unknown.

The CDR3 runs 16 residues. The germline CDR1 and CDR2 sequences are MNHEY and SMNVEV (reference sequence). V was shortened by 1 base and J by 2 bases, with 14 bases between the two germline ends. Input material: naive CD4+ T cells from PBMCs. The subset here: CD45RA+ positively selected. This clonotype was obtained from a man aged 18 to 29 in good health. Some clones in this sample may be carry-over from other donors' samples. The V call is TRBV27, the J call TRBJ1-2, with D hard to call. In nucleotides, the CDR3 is TGTGCCAGCAGTTTATATGGATCCGACGGGAACTATGGCTACACCTTC. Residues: CASSLYGSDGNYGYTF.